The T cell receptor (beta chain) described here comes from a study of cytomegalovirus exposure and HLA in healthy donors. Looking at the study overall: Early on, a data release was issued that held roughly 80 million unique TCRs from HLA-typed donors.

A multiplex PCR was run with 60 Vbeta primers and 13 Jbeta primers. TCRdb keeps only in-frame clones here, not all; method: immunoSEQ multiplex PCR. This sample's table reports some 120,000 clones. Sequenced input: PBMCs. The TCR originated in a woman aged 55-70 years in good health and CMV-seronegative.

CDR3 region: CASSLLPPLASSYEQYF. The DNA of the CDR3 is TGCGCCAGCAGCCTCCTTCCCCCTCTAGCGAGCTCCTACGAGCAGTACTTC. This chain uses TRBV4-1 with TRBJ2-7, with D possibly TRBD2 on 6 matching bases. The CDR3 sequence is 17 residues long. Germline-derived CDR1 and CDR2 are MGHRA and YSYEKL. V was shortened by 4 bases and J by 0 bases, with 19 bases between the two germline ends.